Below, one T cell receptor beta chain is given with its context. What it binds is unknown. This CDR3 has 14 residues. V was clipped by 10 bases and J by 2 bases, with 16 bases between them. CDR1 and CDR2 from the germline V gene are MDHEN and SYDVKM. These data belong to a study of shared clonotypes between healthy human individuals. Across the study: There were three CD4 naive, three CD4 memory, two CD8 naive and one CD8 memory plates per donor.

Per the authors' pipeline: Filtering differed for immunoSEQ, which gave only junction sequences without quality scores. The repertoire was sequenced with immunoSEQ multiplex PCR; TCRdb's copy has only in-frame clones and lacks some. The V and J calls and the clone size are those of that table, but D and trimming were determined from the DNA. Here the sample spans approximately 2.1 million clones, over 90% being singletons. Points from the study as a whole: Generation probability values for non-shared clonotypes were lower than those for clonotypes shared by all four donors. Four donors shared around 5% of their naive CD4 clonotypes.

Sequencing used naive CD4+ T cells from PBMCs. Noted subset: CD45RA+ positively selected. The receptor was isolated from a man between 18 and 29 years old in good health. Some clones in this sample may be carry-over from other donors' samples. The chain combines TRBV28 with TRBJ2-3; D is possibly TRBD1 (6 bases). The CDR3 DNA sequence: TGTGCCACCCAGGCCCAGGGGTCCACAGATACGCAGTATTTT. Translated, it gives CATQAQGSTDTQYF.